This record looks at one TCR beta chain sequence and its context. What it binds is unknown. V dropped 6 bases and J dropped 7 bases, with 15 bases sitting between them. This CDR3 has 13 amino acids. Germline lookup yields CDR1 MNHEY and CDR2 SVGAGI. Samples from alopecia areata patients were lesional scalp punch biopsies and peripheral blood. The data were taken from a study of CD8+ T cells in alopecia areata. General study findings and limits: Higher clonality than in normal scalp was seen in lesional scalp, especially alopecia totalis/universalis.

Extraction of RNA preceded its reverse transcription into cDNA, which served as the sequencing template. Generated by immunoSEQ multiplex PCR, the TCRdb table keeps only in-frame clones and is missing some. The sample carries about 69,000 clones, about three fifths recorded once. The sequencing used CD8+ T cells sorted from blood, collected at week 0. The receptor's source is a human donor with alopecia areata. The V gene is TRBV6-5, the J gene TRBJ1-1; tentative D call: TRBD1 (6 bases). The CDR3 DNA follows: TGTGCCAGCAGCTTCGACAGGTATGGTGAAGCTTTCTTT. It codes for CASSFDRYGEAFF.